This T cell receptor beta chain was sequenced for a study of blood T cell repertoires in COVID-19. Study information: From the United States, Italy and Spain came samples of acute and convalescent COVID-19. PBMCs, B-cell-depleted T cells, or T cells provided the cDNA or gDNA that made up the material.

This clone was detected a few times. In the authors' workflow: Estimation of nucleated cell counts was performed using reference gene primer amplification. Method: immunoSEQ multiplex PCR; TCRdb's copy keeps in-frame clones and lacks some. D and trimming come from the DNA, and the V and J calls and clone size come from that table. Counted here are roughly 27,000 clones, around 90% occurring once; the ten biggest clones make up approximately 15%. The sequence derives from a human donor with active COVID-19. The donor label of this sample is uncertain. Sequencing was done on a sample of peripheral blood.

DNA for the CDR3: TGCGCCAGCAGCCAAGCGACTAGCCATGGGCAAGTCTACGAGCAGTACTTC. It specifies CASSQATSHGQVYEQYF. The V call is TRBV4-1, the J call TRBJ2-7; TRBD2 agrees at 7 bases. This CDR3 comprises 17 residues. J gave up 3 bases and V 1 base, and 12 bases lay outside the gene matches. CDR1 and CDR2 from the germline V gene are MGHRA and YSYEKL.